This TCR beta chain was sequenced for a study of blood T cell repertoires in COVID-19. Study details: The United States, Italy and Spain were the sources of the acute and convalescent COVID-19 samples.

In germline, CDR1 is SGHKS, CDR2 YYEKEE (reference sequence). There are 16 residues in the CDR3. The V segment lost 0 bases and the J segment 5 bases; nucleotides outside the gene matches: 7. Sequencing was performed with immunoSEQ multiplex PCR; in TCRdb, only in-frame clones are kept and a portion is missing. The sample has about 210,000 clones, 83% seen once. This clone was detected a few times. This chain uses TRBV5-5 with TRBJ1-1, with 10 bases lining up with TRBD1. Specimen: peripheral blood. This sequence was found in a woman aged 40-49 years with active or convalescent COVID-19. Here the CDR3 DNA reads TGTGCCAGCAGCTTGGACGGACAGGGGGGATTTACTGAAGCTTTCTTT. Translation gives CASSLDGQGGFTEAFF.